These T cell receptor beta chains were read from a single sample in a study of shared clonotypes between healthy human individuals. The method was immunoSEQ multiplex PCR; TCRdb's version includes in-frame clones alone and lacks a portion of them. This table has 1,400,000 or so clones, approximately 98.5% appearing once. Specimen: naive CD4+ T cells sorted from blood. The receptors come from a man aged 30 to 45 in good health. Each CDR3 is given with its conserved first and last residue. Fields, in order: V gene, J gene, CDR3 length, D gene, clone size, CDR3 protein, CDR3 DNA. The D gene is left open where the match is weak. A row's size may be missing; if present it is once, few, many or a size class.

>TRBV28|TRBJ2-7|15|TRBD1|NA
CASRDSGTGTYEQYF
TGTGCCAGCAGGGACTCCGGGACAGGGACTTACGAGCAGTACTTC
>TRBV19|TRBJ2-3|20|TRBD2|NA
CASSIGWGTSGTSSTDTQYF
TGTGCCAGTAGTATAGGTTGGGGGACTAGCGGGACCTCTAGCACAGATACGCAGTATTTT
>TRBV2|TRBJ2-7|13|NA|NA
CASRGGGSGEQYF
TGTGCCAGCAGAGGGGGGGGATCCGGTGAGCAGTACTTC
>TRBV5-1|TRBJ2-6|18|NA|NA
CASSTGQWNIAGANVLTF
TGCGCCAGCAGCACCGGACAGTGGAACATCGCTGGGGCCAACGTCCTGACTTTC
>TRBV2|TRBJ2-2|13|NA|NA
CASNQRVVGELFF
TGTGCCAGCAACCAACGAGTGGTCGGGGAGCTGTTTTTT
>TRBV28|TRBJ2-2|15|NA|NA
CASNYRDLFAGELFF
TGTGCCAGCAATTATCGAGATTTATTTGCCGGGGAGCTGTTTTTT
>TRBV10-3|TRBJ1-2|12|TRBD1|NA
CARWDREDGYTF
TGTGCCAGATGGGACAGGGAAGATGGCTACACCTTC
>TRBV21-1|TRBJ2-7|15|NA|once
CAARLAGVHRYEQYF
TGTGCCGCCAGGCTAGCGGGAGTTCATAGGTACGAGCAGTACTTC
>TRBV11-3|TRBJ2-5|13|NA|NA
CASSPRNQETQYF
TGTGCCAGCAGTCCCCGGAATCAAGAGACCCAGTACTTC
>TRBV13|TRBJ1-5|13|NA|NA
CASSLAFNQPQHF
TGTGCCAGCAGCTTAGCCTTCAATCAGCCCCAGCATTTT
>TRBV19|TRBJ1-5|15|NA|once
CASSSYSISNQPQHF
TGTGCCAGTAGTTCCTACTCGATTAGCAATCAGCCCCAGCATTTT
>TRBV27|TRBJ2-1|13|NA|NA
CASTGRSLREQFF
TGTGCCAGCACCGGGAGAAGCCTACGCGAGCAGTTCTTC
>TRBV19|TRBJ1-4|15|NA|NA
CASRRREGGGEKLFF
TGTGCCAGTAGGCGCCGTGAGGGGGGCGGTGAAAAACTGTTTTTT
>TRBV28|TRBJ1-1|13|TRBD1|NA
CASSVLGQSEAFF
TGTGCCAGCAGTGTACTGGGACAGAGTGAAGCTTTCTTT
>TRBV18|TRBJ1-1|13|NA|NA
CASSPFEGTEAFF
TGTGCCAGCTCACCGTTTGAGGGGACTGAAGCTTTCTTT
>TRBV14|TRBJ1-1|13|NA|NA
CASSFASGTEAFF
TGTGCCAGCAGCTTTGCTTCCGGGACTGAAGCTTTCTTT
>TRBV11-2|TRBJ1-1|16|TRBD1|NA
CASSIRTGGKNTEAFF
TGTGCCAGCAGCATAAGGACAGGGGGGAAGAACACTGAAGCTTTCTTT
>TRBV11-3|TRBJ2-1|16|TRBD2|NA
CASSLGLAGPTDEQFF
TGTGCCAGCAGCTTAGGACTAGCGGGACCCACGGATGAGCAGTTCTTC
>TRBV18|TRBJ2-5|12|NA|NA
CASSPGGETQYF
TGTGCCAGCTCACCTGGTGGGGAGACCCAGTACTTC
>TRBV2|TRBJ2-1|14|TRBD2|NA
CASRRAGEDNEQFF
TGTGCCAGCAGGAGAGCGGGAGAAGACAATGAGCAGTTCTTC
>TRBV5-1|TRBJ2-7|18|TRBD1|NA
CASSYSAKPGQGLYEQYF
TGCGCCAGCAGCTACTCGGCTAAGCCGGGACAGGGTTTATACGAGCAGTACTTC
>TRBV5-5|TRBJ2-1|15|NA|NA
CASSVLKGNYNEQFF
TGTGCCAGCAGCGTTCTTAAGGGTAACTACAATGAGCAGTTCTTC